Listed below are T cell receptor beta chains from one sample, sequenced in a study of T cell repertoires in cytomegalovirus infection. Their antigen targets remain unknown. TCRdb itself ran the reads through MiXCR, one entry per CDR3 protein. The table includes a few hundred thousand distinct CDR3 sequences, just under 30% detected once. The sequencing used cultured PBMCs, collected from culture after CMV antigen stimulation. Receptors originate from a human donor in good health (CMV status not recorded). Some clones in this sample may be carry-over from other donors' samples. CDR3s include the opening cysteine and the closing phenylalanine or tryptophan. A D gene is named only where the DNA matches it firmly. Clone sizes are given selectively: once, few, many, or a class where the clone is expanded.

few . TRBJ1-1 TRBV7-9 TGTGCCAGCAGCTTACCCCTTATAGAGGAGAACACTGAAGCTTTCTTT CASSLPLIEENTEAFF
. . TRBJ2-3 TRBV12-3/TRBV12-4 TGTGCCAGCAGTCTCAACTTGATGCCAGATACGCAGTATTTT CASSLNLMPDTQYF
many . TRBJ2-5 TRBV7-2 TGTGCCAGCAGCTTAGGTGGAGCTGTGCCACGCAGGGAGACCCAGTACTTC CASSLGGAVPRRETQYF
. TRBD2 TRBJ2-1 TRBV19 TGTGCCAGTAGTATAAAAGCGGGGGGGCCCCATGAGCAGTTCTTC CASSIKAGGPHEQFF
. . TRBJ1-5 TRBV19 TGTGCCAGTAGTAGCGGACACCCCAATCAGCCCCAGCATTTT CASSSGHPNQPQHF
. . TRBJ2-7 TRBV15 TGTGCCACCAGCAGAGATCACGGAGAAACCTACGAGCAGTACTTC CATSRDHGETYEQYF
few TRBD1 TRBJ1-1 TRBV11-2 TGTGCCAGCAGGACGACAGGGGGGACTGAAGCTTTCTTT CASRTTGGTEAFF
. TRBD2 TRBJ2-2 TRBV19 TGTGCCAGCAGAGACCTAGCGGGAGGATTGAACACCGGGGAGCTGTTTTTT CASRDLAGGLNTGELFF
. TRBD2 TRBJ2-3 TRBV29-1 TGCAGCGTTGTGACTAGCGGGAGGGGGACAGATACGCAGTATTTT CSVVTSGRGTDTQYF
few TRBD1 TRBJ2-4 TRBV19 TGTGCCAGTAGTTTCCCGGGACAGGGGGATGTCATTCAGTACTTC CASSFPGQGDVIQYF
few TRBD2 TRBJ2-1 TRBV29-1 TGCAGCGTCCCAACCAGCAGCGGGAGGGATAATGAGCAGTTCTTC CSVPTSSGRDNEQFF
few . TRBJ2-1 TRBV4-1 TGCGCCAGCAGCCACAGAGGAGGGGTCAATGAGCAGTTCTTC CASSHRGGVNEQFF
many TRBD1 TRBJ2-7 TRBV7-2 TGTGCCAGCAGCCCCGGGACAGGGACGCAGTACTTC CASSPGTGTQYF
few . TRBJ1-5 TRBV7-9 TGTGCCAGCAGCCGCCAGGACGAGCCCCAGCATTTT CASSRQDEPQHF
. . TRBJ2-1 TRBV7-8 TGTGCCAGCAGCTTTATGACAGACCCCTACAATGAGCAGTTCTTC CASSFMTDPYNEQFF
. . TRBJ2-3 TRBV7-2 TGTGCCAGCAGCTTAGGGGAGGCAGGACTCCAAAATTTT CASSLGEAGLQNF
. . TRBJ1-2 TRBV5-6 TGTGCCAGCAGCCCCTCGTCCCCTTATGGCTACACCTTC CASSPSSPYGYTF
once . TRBJ1-5 TRBV28 TGTGCCAGCCTTTCGGCCCGGGGTTGGGGCCATCAGCCCCAGCATTTT CASLSARGWGHQPQHF
many TRBD2 TRBJ2-1 TRBV7-9 TGTGCCAGCAGCTACCCCAGCGGGGGGCGATACAATGAGCAGTTCTTC CASSYPSGGRYNEQFF
. . TRBJ1-1 TRBV18 TGTGCCAGCTCACCCCAAGAGGCCGGAGCGAACACTGAAGCTTTCTTT CASSPQEAGANTEAFF
few . TRBJ2-7 TRBV20-1 TGCAGTGCTCACCGGGACCAAACAAACTACGAGCAGTACTTC CSAHRDQTNYEQYF
. . TRBJ1-3 TRBV6-5 TGTGCCAGCAGTTACCGGAGCTCTGGAAACACCATATATTTT CASSYRSSGNTIYF
few TRBD1 TRBJ1-2 TRBV6-2/TRBV6-3 TGTGCCGCCAGGGAGGGGGCAGTCTACACCTTC CAAREGAVYTF
few TRBD2 TRBJ2-3 TRBV19 TGTGCCAGTACCCGCGGGACTATCTACACAGATACGCAGTATTTT CASTRGTIYTDTQYF
medium-sized . TRBJ1-1 TRBV12-3/TRBV12-4 TGTGCCAGCAGCCTCAGGGTTTCCAAACAGGGCACTGAAGCTTTCTTT CASSLRVSKQGTEAFF
few . TRBJ2-1 TRBV7-9 TGTGCCAGCAGCCCAGAAAACAAGCACTTCTTC CASSPENKHFF
. . TRBJ2-1 TRBV20-1 TGCAGTGCTAGTAGGGGCTGGGACCAGACCTACAATGAGCAGTTCTTC CSASRGWDQTYNEQFF
. . TRBJ1-4 TRBV6-1 TGTGCCAGCAGTTATAAGACAACTAATGAAAAACTGTTTTTT CASSYKTTNEKLFF
many . TRBJ2-3 TRBV11-2 TGTGCCAGCAGCTTATTTCCAGATACGCAGTATTTT CASSLFPDTQYF
. . TRBJ1-6 TRBV5-8 TGTGCCAGCAGCCCCCGCAGGGGTTATTCACCCCTCCACTTT CASSPRRGYSPLHF
. TRBD2 TRBJ2-1 TRBV7-9 TGTGCCAGCAGCCCCCCAGTGGCGTCCGGGAGGGTGTACAATGAGCAGTTCTTC CASSPPVASGRVYNEQFF
many TRBD1 TRBJ1-2 TRBV11-2 TGTGCCAGCAGCCTGGACAGGGATGGGGGCTACACCTTC CASSLDRDGGYTF
few . TRBJ2-5 TRBV7-9 TGTGCCAGCAGCTCCGGGAGCCTTATGGAGACCCAGTACTTC CASSSGSLMETQYF
few . TRBJ2-5 TRBV12-3/TRBV12-4 TGTGCCAGCAGTTTGGAAAGCTTGGAGACCCAGTACTTC CASSLESLETQYF
. . TRBJ2-1 TRBV6-6 TGTGCCAGCAGTTCCGCCGTGGGCGGTGAGCAGTTCTTC CASSSAVGGEQFF
few . TRBJ1-2 TRBV6-1 TGTGCCAGCACTAGCATGGCGAACTATGGCTACACCTTC CASTSMANYGYTF
many TRBD1 TRBJ1-2 TRBV7-2 TGTGCCAGCAGCTTAGCGGGGACAGGGGGCCGGTCTAACTATGGCTACACCTTC CASSLAGTGGRSNYGYTF
. TRBD1 TRBJ1-1 TRBV5-1 TGCGCCAGCAGCTACAGGGGGGTAGACACTGAAGCTTTCTTT CASSYRGVDTEAFF
. . TRBJ2-5 TRBV7-3 TGTGCCAGCAGCTTAAGTGGAGCAGCGTGGGAGACCCAGTACTTC CASSLSGAAWETQYF
many . TRBJ2-7 TRBV7-9 TGTGCCAGCAGCCTGGGACGGGGAGACTACGAGCAGTACTTC CASSLGRGDYEQYF
few TRBD2 TRBJ2-3 TRBV7-3 TGTGCCAGCAGCCCCGGACTAGCCCCAGATACGCAGTATTTT CASSPGLAPDTQYF
once . TRBJ2-5 TRBV7-2 TGTGCCAGCAGCTTAGGTGAAAGAGAGGCCCAGTACTTC CASSLGEREAQYF
few TRBD2 TRBJ2-1 TRBV19 TGTGCAAGCGGACTAGCGGGGAACAATGAGCAGTTCTTC CASGLAGNNEQFF
few TRBD2 TRBJ2-3 TRBV7-2 TGTGCCAGCAGCCTTAATAGCGGGATTAGCACAGATACGCAGTATTTT CASSLNSGISTDTQYF
. . TRBJ1-5 TRBV20-1 TGCAGTGCTAGTCTCTCGACTGATAGCAATCAGCCCCAGCATTTT CSASLSTDSNQPQHF
. TRBD2 TRBJ2-4 TRBV7-8 TGTGCCAGCAGCCTCCCGCTAGCGGGAGATCTATCCAAAAACATTCAGTACTTC CASSLPLAGDLSKNIQYF
many . TRBJ2-1 TRBV5-4 TGTGCCAGCAGCTGGGGTCTCAATGAGCAGTTCTTC CASSWGLNEQFF
few TRBD1 TRBJ1-5 TRBV20-1 TGCAGTGCCCCGGGACAGGGGGACCAGCCCCAGCATTTT CSAPGQGDQPQHF